This T cell receptor beta chain was found in a study of T cell responses to AZD1222 COVID-19 vaccine. On this clone itself: Its antigen remains unidentified.

Study-level findings and limits: It was only after the peak T cell response that any repertoires were sampled.

The data were produced by immunoSEQ multiplex PCR, yet TCRdb's version contains in-frame clones alone and is incomplete. The profile shows fewer than 150,000 clones, nearly 90% of them singletons. Germline V gives CDR1 LGHNT, CDR2 FRNRAP. V dropped 2 bases and J dropped 0 bases, with 12 bases sitting between them. The CDR3 runs 16 residues. The sequence was obtained from an adult who received the AZD1222 COVID-19 vaccine. The sequencing here drew on peripheral blood, taken 28 days after the second AZD1222 dose. The chain links TRBV12-5 to TRBJ2-3; D is undetermined. The CDR3 region is CASGLQAPTSTDTQYF. As DNA, the CDR3 is TGTGCTAGTGGTTTGCAGGCCCCTACTAGCACAGATACGCAGTATTTT.